The 18 T cell receptor beta chains presented below share a single source sample, sequenced in a study of shared clonotypes between healthy human individuals. Method: immunoSEQ multiplex PCR; TCRdb's copy keeps in-frame clones and lacks some. The profile shows about 2.4 million clones, 80% to 95% of them singletons. Specimen: naive CD4+ T cells from PBMCs. Subset: CD45RA+ positively selected. These receptors all come from a man younger than 35 in good health. Some clones in this sample may be carry-over from other donors' samples.

The V call is TRBV30, the J call TRBJ1-2, with 11 bases that match TRBD1. CDR1 and CDR2 (germline): GTSNPN, SVGIG (reference sequence). The CDR3 totals 15 residues. The V segment lost 5 bases and the J segment 5 bases; nucleotides outside the gene matches: 10. The CDR3 DNA reads as TGTGCCTGGGAAGGGACAGGGGGTCTTAGGTATGGCTACACCTTC. Translated, it gives CAWEGTGGLRYGYTF.

Comment on this clone: Different DNA sequences within this sample yield the same CDR3. The V call is TRBV29-1, the J call TRBJ1-1; D unclear. This CDR3 contains 13 residues. Germline CDR1 is SQVTM and CDR2 is ANQGSEA. The V end was cut by 4 bases, the J end by 0 bases, with 9 bases between. CDR3 loop: CSVVGIMNTEAFF. The CDR3 DNA reads TGCAGCGTTGTAGGTATCATGAACACTGAAGCTTTCTTT.

The V gene is TRBV6-1, the J gene TRBJ1-1, with TRBD1 identical over 10 bases. The ends lost 4 bases at V and 7 bases at J; junction bases unmatched: 15. This CDR3 contains 17 residues. Germline loops: CDR1 MNHNS, CDR2 SASEGT. CDR3 nucleotide sequence: TGTGCCAGCAGTGCGGCAGGGACAGGGGTAGTTCAGGTTGAAGCTTTCTTT. Translated: CASSAAGTGVVQVEAFF.

J is TRBJ1-2 and V is TRBV5-1; D might be TRBD1 (6 bases). The CDR3 sequence is 20 residues long. V shed 0 bases and J shed 6 bases, with 30 bases lying between them. CDR1 and CDR2 from the germline V gene are SGHRS and YFSETQ. CDR3 residues: CASSLVGLMSGQSPSDGYTF. The CDR3 coding sequence is TGCGCCAGCAGCTTGGTTGGTCTGATGTCTGGACAGTCACCTTCTGATGGCTACACCTTC.

This chain connects TRBV4-2 to TRBJ1-5; D gene ambiguous. CDR1 LGHNA and CDR2 YNFKEQ come from the germline V gene. The CDR3 spans 15 residues. The V gene lost 0 bases and the J gene lost 4 bases, with 10 bases spanning the gap. The CDR3 bases are TGTGCCAGCAGCCAAGATGGTAGGGATAATCAGCCCCAGCATTTT. Protein product: CASSQDGRDNQPQHF.

The CDR3 sequence is CASSLGVGGRSQETQYF. In DNA, the CDR3 is TGTGCCAGCAGCTTAGGGGTGGGAGGGCGGTCGCAAGAGACCCAGTACTTC. V gene TRBV7-9 combines with J gene TRBJ2-5; 7 bases fit TRBD2. Germline CDR1 is SEHNR and CDR2 is FQNEAQ (reference sequence). V dropped 1 base and J dropped 2; count of bases not matched to a gene: 10. This CDR3 is built from 17 residues.

The V and J genes are TRBV5-5 and TRBJ1-1, with D possibly TRBD1 on 6 matching bases. Trimming stripped 0 bases from V and 5 bases from J, with 8 bases between. This CDR3 is 13 amino acids long. The germline V gene encodes CDR1 SGHKS and CDR2 YYEKEE (reference sequence). DNA of the CDR3: TGTGCCAGCAGCTTGGGGGGGCGGACTGAAGCTTTCTTT. It yields the protein CASSLGGRTEAFF.

V gene TRBV7-8 combines with J gene TRBJ2-3, with 11 bases aligning to TRBD2. V shed 6 bases and J 6 bases; nucleotides not matched to a gene: 8. CDR3 size: 15 residues. CDR1 is SGHVS, CDR2 FQNEAQ, per germline. The chain's CDR3 is CASSFSGRVGDTQYF. CDR3 DNA: TGTGCCAGCAGTTTTAGCGGGAGGGTCGGGGATACGCAGTATTTT.

A remark on this clone: The same CDR3 arises from other DNA sequences in this sample as well. The chain is built from TRBV18 and TRBJ1-5; D not certain. The CDR3 length is 12 residues. Germline CDR1 is KGHSH and CDR2 is LQKENI. V was trimmed by 4 bases and J by 3 bases, leaving 4 bases between them. CDR3 nucleotides: TGTGCCAGCTCACAAACCAATCAGCCCCAGCATTTT. It translates to CASSQTNQPQHF.

This chain joins TRBV7-6 and TRBJ2-3; 8 bases line up with TRBD2. Looked up from germline, CDR1 is SGHVS and CDR2 is FNYEAQ. With V trimmed by 5 bases and J by 4 bases, 8 bases remained unmatched. This CDR3 region has 15 residues. The CDR3 region has the DNA TGTGCCAGCAGCCCGGGACTAGTAAGAGCAGATACGCAGTATTTT. Protein sequence: CASSPGLVRADTQYF.

The rearrangement uses TRBV2 and TRBJ1-4; TRBD1 is a possible D gene (5 bases). The CDR3 spans 16 residues. Between the trimmed V and J ends, which lost 4 bases and 0 bases, there was a span of 12 bases. CDR1 and CDR2 from the germline V gene are SNHLY and FYNNEI. CDR3 amino acids: CASSAGRSATNEKLFF. The CDR3 nucleotides read TGTGCCAGCAGTGCGGGGCGCTCCGCAACTAATGAAAAACTGTTTTTT. The variable domain in full, completed from reference TRBV2 and TRBJ1-4, reads EPEVTQTPSHQVTQMGQEVILRCVPISNHLYFYWYRQILGQKVEFLVSFYNNEISEKSEIFDDQFSVERPDGSNFTLKIRSTKLEDSAMYFCASSAGRSATNEKLFFGSGTQLSVL.

The chain links TRBV28 to TRBJ2-5; 7 bases are shared with TRBD1. The V segment lost 5 bases and the J segment 5 bases; nucleotides outside the gene matches: 11. Looked up from germline, CDR1 is MDHEN and CDR2 is SYDVKM. This CDR3 comprises 15 residues. Written as DNA, the CDR3 is TGTGCCAGCAGTCCTAGCTACAGGGGCGGGGAGACCCAGTACTTC. The encoded protein is CASSPSYRGGETQYF.

The chain links TRBV19 to TRBJ2-3, with D hard to call. The V end was cut by 4 bases, the J end by 4 bases, with 18 bases between. Germline CDR1 is LNHDA and CDR2 is SQIVND (reference sequence). The CDR3 consists of 16 residues. For the CDR3, the DNA is TGTGCCAGTAGTACCTACGGACCTCCAGAACCAGATACGCAGTATTTT. This codes for CASSTYGPPEPDTQYF. The complete variable domain, with remaining parts taken from reference TRBV19 and TRBJ2-3, reads DGGITQSPKYLFRKEGQNVTLSCEQNLNHDAMYWYRQDPGQGLRLIYYSQIVNDFQKGDIAEGYSVSREKKESFPLTVTSAQKNPTAFYLCASSTYGPPEPDTQYFGPGTRLTVL.

V is TRBV5-6 and J is TRBJ2-3; D remains unclear. Trimming removed 1 base from V and 4 bases from J, with 7 bases in between. The CDR3 runs to 13 residues. Per germline, CDR1 SGHDT and CDR2 YYEEEE. CDR3 sequence (DNA): TGTGCCAGCAGCTTGTATACCGCAGATACGCAGTATTTT. Its translation: CASSLYTADTQYF.

V is TRBV2 and J is TRBJ1-5; no reliable D call. The V gene lost 3 bases and the J gene lost 4 bases, with 7 bases spanning the gap. The length of the CDR3 is 13 residues. CDR1 is SNHLY, CDR2 FYNNEI, per germline. CDR3 in DNA: TGTGCCAGCAGTGAGATAGAAAATCAGCCCCAGCATTTT. Its translation is CASSEIENQPQHF.

The chain links TRBV28 to TRBJ1-5; TRBD1 matches at 9 bases. The length of the CDR3 is 15 residues. V gave up 5 bases and J gave up 6 bases; unmatched junction bases: 8. Germline V gene sequence: CDR1 MDHEN, CDR2 SYDVKM. The CDR3 reads CASSTLGQGGQPQHF. The CDR3 coding sequence is TGTGCCAGCAGTACACTGGGACAGGGAGGTCAGCCCCAGCATTTT.

The V and J genes are TRBV5-1 and TRBJ2-1, with 8 bases aligning to TRBD2. With 0 bases clipped from V and 4 bases from J, the junction kept 6 bases outside the gene matches. This CDR3 spans 16 amino acids. CDR1 and CDR2 from the germline V gene are SGHRS and YFSETQ. The CDR3 sequence: CASSLVAGIPYNEQFF. The CDR3 DNA is TGCGCCAGCAGCTTGGTAGCGGGGATTCCTTACAATGAGCAGTTCTTC. Full variable domain (outside the CDR3, taken from reference TRBV5-1 and TRBJ2-1): KAGVTQTPRYLIKTRGQQVTLSCSPISGHRSVSWYQQTPGQGLQFLFEYFSETQRNKGNFPGRFSGRQFSNSRSEMNVSTLELGDSALYLCASSLVAGIPYNEQFFGPGTRLTVL.

The chain combines TRBV18 with TRBJ1-2, with D possibly being TRBD1 (5 bases). The V gene's germline CDR1 is KGHSH and CDR2 LQKENI. The CDR3 runs 16 residues. V was shortened by 3 bases and J by 4 bases, with 18 bases between the two germline ends. CDR3 loop: CASSPAAGQPIYGYTF. The CDR3 region has the DNA TGTGCCAGCTCACCGGCGGCAGGGCAACCGATCTATGGCTACACCTTC.